The 32 T cell receptor beta chains below come from one sample, sequenced in a study of patients and donors after allogeneic stem cell transplantation. TCRdb reprocessed the RT-PCR reads via MiXCR and lists one record per CDR3 protein. The sample consists of 390,000 or so distinct CDR3 sequences, around 16% of them appearing once. The sequenced sample consisted of blood, either unsorted or a sorted T cell fraction (not recorded which). The receptors originated from a human donor who was either an allogeneic HSCT recipient or a stem cell or donor lymphocyte infusion donor (not recorded which). It is not recorded whose cells these are; they may come from a transplant donor.

This clonotype occurred many times. The chain carries TRBV9 and TRBJ2-3, with 7 positions matching TRBD2. CDR3 length equals 16 residues. Trimming took 4 bases from V and 5 from J; bases not matched to a gene: 13. In germline, CDR1 is SGDLS, CDR2 YYNGEE. The CDR3 nucleotides are TGTGCCAGCAGCTTAAGCGGGGCGACGCGGGGAGATACGCAGTATTTT. Translated: CASSLSGATRGDTQYF.

The V and J genes are TRBV7-9 and TRBJ2-1; 8 bases match TRBD2. The CDR3 has 15 amino acids. The ends lost 3 bases at V and 4 bases at J; junction bases unmatched: 5. Germline V lookup: CDR1 SEHNR, CDR2 FQNEAQ (reference sequence). CDR3 region: CASSFGLAPYNEQFF. DNA for the CDR3: TGTGCCAGCAGCTTTGGACTAGCACCGTACAATGAGCAGTTCTTC.

This clonotype was recorded many times. The V call is TRBV4-3, the J call TRBJ1-1; the D is unclear. Germline V gene lookup returns CDR1 LGHNA and CDR2 YSLEER. The V end was cut by 3 bases, the J end by 0 bases, with 5 bases between. The CDR3 has 13 amino acids. CDR3 DNA sequence: TGCGCCAGCAGCCAGGGAATGAACACTGAAGCTTTCTTT. This sequence encodes CASSQGMNTEAFF.

This clonotype was observed a few times. The chain links TRBV4-2 to TRBJ2-3; 10 positions agree with TRBD2. The CDR3 sequence is 17 residues long. The V segment lost 4 bases and the J segment 4 bases; nucleotides outside the gene matches: 11. Per germline, CDR1 LGHNA and CDR2 YNFKEQ. The CDR3 here is CASSLGGASGGPDTQYF. In DNA form, the CDR3 reads TGTGCCAGCAGCCTTGGGGGGGCTAGCGGGGGTCCAGATACGCAGTATTTT.

This rearrangement joins TRBV7-9 to TRBJ2-3, with TRBD1 matching 8 bases. This CDR3 is built from 16 residues. Germline trimming cut 5 bases from V and 3 bases from J; bases unmatched to any gene: 10. The germline V gene has CDR1 SEHNR and CDR2 FQNEAQ (reference sequence). Here the CDR3 reads CASSLTDRVETDTQYF. Here the CDR3 DNA reads TGTGCCAGCAGCCTAACGGACAGGGTGGAAACAGATACGCAGTATTTT.

The chain employs TRBV5-6 and TRBJ2-7; no clear D gene. Per germline, CDR1 SGHDT and CDR2 YYEEEE. Trimming stripped 0 bases from V and 3 bases from J, with 10 bases between. The CDR3 is made up of 14 amino acids. The CDR3 is CASSLEGSFYEQYF. CDR3 nucleotides: TGTGCCAGCAGCTTGGAGGGCTCCTTCTACGAGCAGTACTTC. The full variable domain, rest sourced from reference TRBV5-6 and TRBJ2-7, is DAGVTQSPTHLIKTRGQQVTLRCSPKSGHDTVSWYQQALGQGPQFIFQYYEEEERQRGNFPDRFSGHQFPNYSSELNVNALLLGDSALYLCASSLEGSFYEQYFGPGTRLTVT.

This clonotype was picked up a small number of times. The chain has TRBV5-1 and TRBJ2-7; D not resolved. CDR3 length: 14 residues. Per germline, CDR1 SGHRS and CDR2 YFSETQ. V lost 0 bases and J lost 3, with 10 bases in between. The DNA for the CDR3 is TGCGCCAGCAGCTTGGGGAGTCAATTCTACGAGCAGTACTTC. Its protein is CASSLGSQFYEQYF.

This clonotype has a handful of counts. The J gene is TRBJ1-6, the V gene TRBV9; no reliable D call. The CDR3 has 14 amino acids. V lost 0 bases to trimming and J lost 8 bases, with 9 bases between them. Germline V lookup: CDR1 SGDLS, CDR2 YYNGEE. CDR3 bases: TGTGCCAGCAGCGTAGTGGGATCTGATTCACCCCTCCACTTT. Encoded protein: CASSVVGSDSPLHF.

This sequence joins TRBV5-6 and TRBJ2-3, with 8 bases that match TRBD2. The V and J ends lost 4 bases and 1 base, in that order; junction bases with no gene match: 2. The CDR3 spans 14 residues. Germline loops: CDR1 SGHDT, CDR2 YYEEEE. The CDR3 loop reads CASSGAGGTDTQYF. The DNA of the CDR3 is TGTGCCAGCAGCGGAGCGGGAGGCACAGATACGCAGTATTTT.

This clonotype was picked up a small number of times. The chain recombines TRBV28 with TRBJ2-1; D unresolved. The V and J ends lost 8 bases and 1 base respectively, with 9 bases between them. The CDR3 loop spans 13 amino acids. Germline V gene data show CDR1 as MDHEN and CDR2 as SYDVKM. The CDR3 loop reads CASVPRSYNEQFF. CDR3 bases: TGTGCCAGCGTCCCCCGTTCCTACAATGAGCAGTTCTTC.

This clonotype was counted a few times. This sequence joins TRBV5-4 and TRBJ2-4, with D possibly being TRBD1 or TRBD2 (7 bases each). This CDR3 contains 16 residues. Per germline, CDR1 SGHNT and CDR2 YYREEE (reference sequence). V was pared by 4 bases and J by 3 bases, with 17 bases between. The CDR3 region is CASSGGGGTVKNIQYF. CDR3 coding DNA: TGTGCCAGCAGCGGGGGGGGCGGGACAGTCAAAAACATTCAGTACTTC.

The chain joins TRBV20-1 to TRBJ2-5; the D is unclear. V lost 4 bases and J lost 1, with 13 bases in between. From germline, CDR1 is DFQATT and CDR2 SNEGSKA (reference sequence). CDR3 size: 14 residues. The CDR3 DNA sequence: TGCAGTGCTACATTATTGAGACGCCAAGAGACCCAGTACTTC. As protein: CSATLLRRQETQYF.

The chain employs TRBV6-2 or TRBV6-3 and TRBJ2-1; TRBD1 aligns across 7 bases. V gave up 6 bases and J gave up 4 bases; unmatched junction bases: 6. This CDR3 has 14 amino acids. Per germline, CDR1 MNHEY and CDR2 SVGEGT. CDR3 in DNA: TGTGCCAGCAGCCGAGGGGACAGATACAATGAGCAGTTCTTC. It encodes CASSRGDRYNEQFF.

This clonotype was seen more than once but under ten times. This chain links TRBV20-1 with TRBJ2-1, with D tentatively TRBD2 (6 bases). V gave up 3 bases and J gave up 5 bases, with 14 bases separating them. CDR3 size: 14 residues. The germline CDR1 and CDR2 sequences are DFQATT and SNEGSKA (reference sequence). The CDR3 sequence is CSASGGSFNNEQFF. Written as DNA, the CDR3 is TGCAGTGCTAGCGGGGGAAGTTTCAACAATGAGCAGTTCTTC.

This clonotype was counted between two and nine times. The CDR3, as DNA: TGTGCCAGCAGTGGGACCCGGGACACCCCCTACGAGCAGTACTTC. Translating it yields CASSGTRDTPYEQYF. V and J are TRBV25-1 and TRBJ2-7; the D gene is possibly TRBD1 (6 bases). This CDR3 is built from 15 residues. CDR1 is MGHDK and CDR2 is SYGVNS in the germline V gene. V was shortened by 4 bases and J by 2 bases, with 15 bases between the two germline ends.

This clonotype was counted only a few times. V and J are TRBV12-3 or TRBV12-4 and TRBJ1-5; D is ambiguous. Trimming left V 6 bases short and J 6 bases short, with 9 bases between. The CDR3 totals 12 residues. The CDR3, as DNA: TGTGCCAGCAGCATCGGTATTCAGCCCCAGCATTTT. The encoded protein is CASSIGIQPQHF.

V is TRBV7-2 and J is TRBJ2-2, with TRBD2 identical over 8 bases. The CDR3 spans 15 residues. The V gene's germline CDR1 is SGHTA and CDR2 FQGNSA. J lost 5 bases, V lost 4 bases, and 6 bases had no gene match. CDR3 sequence: CASSSRGGRTGELFF. In DNA, the CDR3 is TGTGCCAGCAGCTCCCGGGGGGGTCGGACCGGGGAGCTGTTTTTT.

This rearrangement joins TRBV4-3 to TRBJ2-7; the match to TRBD1 covers 11 bases. Germline CDR1 LGHNA, CDR2 YSLEER. V trimming: 0 bases; J trimming: 4 bases; junction bases outside the gene matches: 5. The CDR3 has 16 residues. The CDR3 loop is CASSQDRTGGRYEQYF. The CDR3 DNA reads as TGCGCCAGCAGCCAAGATCGGACAGGGGGCAGGTACGAGCAGTACTTC.

This clonotype was observed a few times. This sequence joins TRBV20-1 and TRBJ2-1; TRBD2 might be the D (5 bases). The CDR3 is 17 amino acids. V lost 0 bases, J lost 12 bases, and 27 bases lay in between. The germline CDR1 and CDR2 sequences are DFQATT and SNEGSKA (reference sequence). The CDR3 region is CSARERPSHPGLPGQFF. The CDR3 DNA sequence: TGCAGTGCTAGAGAGAGGCCTAGCCACCCAGGCCTACCCGGGCAGTTCTTC.

This clonotype turned up a few times. This chain links TRBV29-1 with TRBJ1-2; TRBD1 matches 9 bases. V lost 4 bases, J lost 3 bases, and 12 bases stayed unmatched. CDR1 is SQVTM and CDR2 is ANQGSEA in the germline V gene. The CDR3 runs to 16 residues. This CDR3 is CSVVWGEQGAYYGYTF. The CDR3 coding sequence is TGCAGCGTTGTGTGGGGTGAACAGGGGGCTTACTATGGCTACACCTTC.

This clonotype was picked up a small number of times. The chain carries TRBV21-1 and TRBJ1-4. TRBV21-1 represents a pseudogene. CDR3 length: 16 amino acids. This chain's CDR3 is CASSTIPPDSNEKLFF. The DNA for the CDR3 is TGTGCCAGCAGCACAATACCGCCGGACTCCAATGAAAAACTGTTTTTT.

This clonotype was seen a handful of times. This chain joins TRBV10-3 and TRBJ1-1, with a tentative D call TRBD1 (5 bases). This CDR3 comprises 14 residues. Trimming shortened V by 10 bases and J by 0 bases, and 15 bases separated the two germline ends. Germline CDR1 ENHRY, CDR2 SYGVKD. CDR3 protein: CATRGESMNTEAFF. Written as DNA, the CDR3 is TGTGCCACCCGAGGGGAATCCATGAACACTGAAGCTTTCTTT.

There are a few counts of this clonotype. The chain links TRBV4-3 to TRBJ1-5; weak D call: TRBD1 (5 bases). CDR3 length equals 18 residues. Germline loops: CDR1 LGHNA, CDR2 YSLEER. The V end was cut by 0 bases, the J end by 0 bases, with 15 bases between. The CDR3 reads CASSQDVTELNSNQPQHF. In DNA, the CDR3 is TGCGCCAGCAGCCAAGATGTGACAGAACTCAATAGCAATCAGCCCCAGCATTTT.

The chain uses TRBV19 and TRBJ1-2; no clear D gene. V lost 7 bases and J lost 4, with 13 bases in between. The V gene's germline CDR1 is LNHDA and CDR2 SQIVND (reference sequence). This CDR3 is 13 amino acids long. In nucleotides, the CDR3 is TGTGCCAGTACGAGTCGACACCTCTATGGCTACACCTTC. Protein sequence: CASTSRHLYGYTF.

This clonotype has only one observation. Given a much more abundant clone one base away, this may be a read error. The DNA of the CDR3 is TGTGCCAGCAGCCCTGGGACAAGGAGCTATGGCTACACCTTC. Translated: CASSPGTRSYGYTF. The J gene is TRBJ1-2, the V gene TRBV7-9; TRBD1 is a possible D gene (6 bases). V dropped 5 bases and J dropped 4 bases, with 14 bases sitting between them. CDR3 length equals 14 residues. Germline CDR1 is SEHNR and CDR2 is FQNEAQ (reference sequence). The whole variable domain, remainder taken from reference TRBV7-9 and TRBJ1-2, is DTGVSQNPRHKITKRGQNVTFRCDPISEHNRLYWYRQTLGQGPEFLTYFQNEAQLEKSRLLSDRFSAERPKGSFSTLEIQRTEQGDSAMYLCASSPGTRSYGYTFGSGTRLTVV.

The chain uses TRBV7-2 and TRBJ1-4; 10 nucleotides match TRBD1. The CDR3 extends over 15 amino acids. V lost 5 bases to trimming and J lost 6 bases; unmatched junction nucleotides: 6. Germline CDR1 and CDR2: SGHTA and FQGNSA. CDR3 in DNA: TGTGCCAGCAGCCCACCGGGACAGGGGTATGAAAAACTGTTTTTT. The encoded protein is CASSPPGQGYEKLFF.

This chain joins TRBV6-2 or TRBV6-3 and TRBJ2-1, with unresolved D. Per the germline V gene, CDR1 is MNHEY and CDR2 is SVGEGT. The V end lost 7 bases, the J end lost 3 bases, and 16 bases lay between the germline ends. This CDR3 region has 15 residues. The CDR3: CASTASWVSYNEQFF. The DNA of the CDR3 is TGTGCCAGCACCGCATCCTGGGTTAGCTACAATGAGCAGTTCTTC.

The rearrangement links TRBV6-1 to TRBJ2-7, with D possibly matching TRBD1 (6 bases). V lost 8 bases, J lost 1 base, and 12 bases lay in between. Germline CDR1 reads MNHNS; CDR2 reads SASEGT. The CDR3 runs to 13 residues. The CDR3 DNA is TGTGCCAGCGCTAAAGACAGGTCCTACGAGCAGTACTTC. This codes for CASAKDRSYEQYF.

This clonotype was detected only a few times. The chain links TRBV6-1 to TRBJ1-1, with D possibly TRBD1 on 6 matching bases. This CDR3 is built from 15 residues. From germline, CDR1 is MNHNS and CDR2 SASEGT. Between the trimmed V and J ends, which lost 4 bases and 0 bases, there was a span of 12 bases. The CDR3 DNA reads TGTGCCAGCAGTGCAGCGGGGGCTTTGAACACTGAAGCTTTCTTT. Its translation: CASSAAGALNTEAFF.

This chain joins TRBV20-1 and TRBJ2-7; D is uncertain. Germline-derived CDR1 and CDR2 are DFQATT and SNEGSKA (reference sequence). V shed 4 bases and J shed 2 bases, with 6 bases lying between them. CDR3 length: 11 amino acids. DNA of the CDR3: TGCAGTGCTATGTTGGCCTACGAGCAGTACTTC. Protein: CSAMLAYEQYF.

The chain employs TRBV15 and TRBJ1-3, with D unclear. The V gene's germline CDR1 is LNHNV and CDR2 YYDKDF (reference sequence). Trimming took 0 bases from V and 0 from J, leaving 9 bases between them. The CDR3 has 16 residues. CDR3 nucleotides: TGTGCCACCAGCAGAGAGGACTGGGTCTCTGGAAACACCATATATTTT. This encodes CATSREDWVSGNTIYF.

The V and J genes are TRBV7-2 and TRBJ1-5; D gene unclear. The V gene lost 5 bases and the J gene lost 0 bases, with 11 bases spanning the gap. CDR3 size: 15 residues. Germline CDR1 reads SGHTA; CDR2 reads FQGNSA. CDR3 region: CASSITPYSNQPQHF. The CDR3, as DNA: TGTGCCAGCAGCATTACACCCTATAGCAATCAGCCCCAGCATTTT. Using reference TRBV7-2 and TRBJ1-5 for the parts outside the CDR3, the full variable domain is GAGVSQSPSNKVTEKGKDVELRCDPISGHTALYWYRQSLGQGLEFLIYFQGNSAPDKSGLPSDRFSAERTGGSVSTLTIQRTQQEDSAVYLCASSITPYSNQPQHFGDGTRLSIL.